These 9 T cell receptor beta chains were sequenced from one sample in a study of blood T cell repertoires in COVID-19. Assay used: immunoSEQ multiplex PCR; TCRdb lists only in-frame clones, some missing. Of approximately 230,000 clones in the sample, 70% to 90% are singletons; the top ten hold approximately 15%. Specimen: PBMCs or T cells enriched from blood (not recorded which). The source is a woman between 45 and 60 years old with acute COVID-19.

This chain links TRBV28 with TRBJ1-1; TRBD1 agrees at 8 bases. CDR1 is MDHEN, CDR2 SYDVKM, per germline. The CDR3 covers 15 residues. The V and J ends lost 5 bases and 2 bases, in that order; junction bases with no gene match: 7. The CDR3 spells CASSLRDRGNTEAFF. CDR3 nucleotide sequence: TGTGCCAGCAGTCTTCGCGACAGGGGTAACACTGAAGCTTTCTTT.

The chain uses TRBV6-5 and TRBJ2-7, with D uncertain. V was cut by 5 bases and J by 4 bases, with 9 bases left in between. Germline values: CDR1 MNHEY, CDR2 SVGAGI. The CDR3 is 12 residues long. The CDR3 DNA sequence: TGTGCCAGCAGTCGTACTTTGTACGAGCAGTACTTC. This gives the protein CASSRTLYEQYF.

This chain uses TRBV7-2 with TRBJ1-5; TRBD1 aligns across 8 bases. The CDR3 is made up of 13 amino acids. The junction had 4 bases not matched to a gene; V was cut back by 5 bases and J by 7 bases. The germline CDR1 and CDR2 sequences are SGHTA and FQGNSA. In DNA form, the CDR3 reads TGTGCCAGCAGCGGCGACAGGGGCCAGCCCCAGCATTTT. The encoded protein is CASSGDRGQPQHF.

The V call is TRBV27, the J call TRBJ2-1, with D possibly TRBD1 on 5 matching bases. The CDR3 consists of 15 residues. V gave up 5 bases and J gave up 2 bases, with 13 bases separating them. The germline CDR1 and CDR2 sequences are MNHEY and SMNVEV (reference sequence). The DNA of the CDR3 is TGTGCCAGCAGTGTAAGGACACGAACCTACAATGAGCAGTTCTTC. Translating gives CASSVRTRTYNEQFF.

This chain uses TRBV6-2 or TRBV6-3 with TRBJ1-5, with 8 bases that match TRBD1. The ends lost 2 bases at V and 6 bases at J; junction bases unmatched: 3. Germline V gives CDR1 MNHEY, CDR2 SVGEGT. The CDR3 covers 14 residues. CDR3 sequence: CASSYGQGTQPQHF. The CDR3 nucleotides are TGTGCCAGCAGTTACGGACAGGGTACTCAGCCCCAGCATTTT.

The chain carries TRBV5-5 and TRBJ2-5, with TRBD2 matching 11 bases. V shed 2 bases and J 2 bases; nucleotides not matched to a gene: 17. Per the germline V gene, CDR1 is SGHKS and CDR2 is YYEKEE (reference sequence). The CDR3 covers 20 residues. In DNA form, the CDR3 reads TGTGCCAGCAGCTTCAAACGACTAGCGGGATACTCAGGGGCACAAGAGACCCAGTACTTC. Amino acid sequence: CASSFKRLAGYSGAQETQYF. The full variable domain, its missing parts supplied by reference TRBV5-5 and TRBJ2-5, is DAGVTQSPTHLIKTRGQQVTLRCSPISGHKSVSWYQQVLGQGPQFIFQYYEKEERGRGNFPDRFSARQFPNYSSELNVNALLLGDSALYLCASSFKRLAGYSGAQETQYFGPGTRLLVL.

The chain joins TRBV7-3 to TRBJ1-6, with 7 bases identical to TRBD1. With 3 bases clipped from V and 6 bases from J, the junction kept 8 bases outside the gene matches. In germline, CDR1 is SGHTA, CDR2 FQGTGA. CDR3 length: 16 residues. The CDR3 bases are TGTGCCAGCAGCTTGAGGGGGCAGGGGGGTAATTCACCCCTCCACTTT. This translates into CASSLRGQGGNSPLHF.

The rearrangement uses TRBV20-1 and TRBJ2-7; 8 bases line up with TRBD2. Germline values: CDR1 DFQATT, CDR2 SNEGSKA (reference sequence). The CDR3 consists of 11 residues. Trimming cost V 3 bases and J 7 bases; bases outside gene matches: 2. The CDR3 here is CSASGRGEQYF. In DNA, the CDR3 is TGCAGTGCTAGCGGGAGGGGTGAGCAGTACTTC.

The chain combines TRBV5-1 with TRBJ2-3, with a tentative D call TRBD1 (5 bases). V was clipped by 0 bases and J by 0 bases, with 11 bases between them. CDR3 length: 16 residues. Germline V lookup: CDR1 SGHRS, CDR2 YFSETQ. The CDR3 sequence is CASSLEGRMSTDTQYF. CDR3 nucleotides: TGCGCCAGCAGCTTGGAGGGGCGCATGAGCACAGATACGCAGTATTTT.